This T cell receptor (beta chain) was sequenced in a study of early T cells in non-severe SARS-CoV-2 infection. Overall study: The chains were unpaired, and the sequenced material was bulk RNA from unsorted whole blood.

The study's findings and limits: VDJdb matching skewed toward anti-spike CD8 responses, missing private and CD4 specificities.

CDR1 and CDR2 (germline): SGHTA, FQGNSA. Losses at the gene ends were 1 base for V and 8 bases for J; bases not matched to a gene: 7. The CDR3 totals 14 residues. One entry per CDR3 protein results from TCRdb running MiXCR on the 5' RACE reads. Among some 60,000 distinct CDR3 sequences listed, 8% to 10% were seen once. The sample holds many counts of this clonotype. Its specificity is unknown. The source of this sequence is an adult who was a healthcare worker with PCR-confirmed SARS-CoV-2 infection or an uninfected control (not recorded which). Sequenced material: whole blood. The chain has TRBV7-2 and TRBJ1-1; 7 bases fit TRBD1. CDR3 residues: CASSLVAGRGEAFF. CDR3 coding DNA: TGTGCCAGCAGCTTAGTGGCGGGCAGGGGGGAAGCTTTCTTT.